One and the same sample provided the 27 T cell receptor beta chains below, sequenced in a study of T cells in Graves' hyperthyroidism and ophthalmopathy. RNA transcripts provided the source from which TCR beta CDR3 regions were amplified. Researchers ran a first-round RT-PCR on the TCR CDR3 using the HTBI primer set. TCRdb processed the multiplex PCR reads anew with MiXCR; each CDR3 protein has one entry. The sample has about 290,000 distinct CDR3 sequences, roughly 13% seen once. The specimen sequenced was blood. These receptors all come from a woman in her forties with Graves' hyperthyroidism.

This clonotype has a count of ten or more. The gene calls are TRBV12-3 or TRBV12-4 and TRBJ2-1, with TRBD2 matching over 8 bases. This CDR3 is 14 amino acids long. With V trimmed by 7 bases and J by 4 bases, 6 bases remained unmatched. The CDR3 DNA is TGTGCCAGCATCACGGGAGGGCCTTACAATGAGCAGTTCTTC. The encoded protein is CASITGGPYNEQFF.

This clonotype was detected ten times or more. The chain combines TRBV9 with TRBJ2-7; D is unresolved. The germline V gene has CDR1 SGDLS and CDR2 YYNGEE. This CDR3 has 12 residues. Trimming removed 3 bases from V and 4 bases from J, with 8 bases in between. The CDR3 bases are TGTGCCAGCAGCGGGGATTTTTACGAGCAGTACTTC. Translating it yields CASSGDFYEQYF.

This clonotype was counted at least ten times. V is TRBV6-1 and J is TRBJ2-5; D ambiguous. The CDR3 length is 12 residues. Trimming took off 5 bases at V and 2 bases at J, with 6 bases between the two ends. Germline V gives CDR1 MNHNS, CDR2 SASEGT. CDR3 amino acids: CASSKLQETQYF. For the CDR3, the DNA is TGTGCCAGCAGTAAACTTCAAGAGACCCAGTACTTC.

This clonotype was recorded many times. The chain combines TRBV20-1 with TRBJ2-3; the D gene is possibly TRBD1 (6 bases). This CDR3 has 13 amino acids. V was pared by 6 bases and J by 6 bases, with 16 bases between. In germline, CDR1 is DFQATT, CDR2 SNEGSKA (reference sequence). CDR3 protein: CSAWGPQRDTQYF. Here the CDR3 DNA reads TGCAGTGCATGGGGGCCCCAGAGGGATACGCAGTATTTT.

The table lists this clonotype with a few counts. The chain links TRBV13 to TRBJ2-4; D not resolved. Germline CDR1 is PRHDT and CDR2 is FYEKMQ (reference sequence). Trimming stripped 6 bases from V and 3 bases from J, with 9 bases between. The CDR3 is made up of 13 amino acids. The CDR3 loop reads CASSPPYKNIQYF. In DNA, the CDR3 is TGTGCCAGCAGTCCTCCTTACAAAAACATTCAGTACTTC.

This clonotype appeared many times. This chain links TRBV2 with TRBJ2-7, with 7 bases aligning to TRBD2. The CDR3 has 12 amino acids. Germline V lookup: CDR1 SNHLY, CDR2 FYNNEI. With 4 bases clipped from V and 6 bases from J, the junction kept 3 bases outside the gene matches. CDR3 DNA sequence: TGTGCCAGCAGTGTAACTAGCGCCGAGCAGTACTTC. It is translated as CASSVTSAEQYF.

This clonotype has ten or more counts. The genes are TRBV29-1 and TRBJ2-1, with D tentatively TRBD1 or TRBD2 (6 bases each). V shed 7 bases and J shed 9 bases, with 10 bases lying between them. The CDR3 extends over 10 amino acids. Per germline, CDR1 SQVTM and CDR2 ANQGSEA. CDR3 in amino acids: CSGGAVEQFF. The DNA for the CDR3 is TGCAGCGGGGGGGCAGTTGAGCAGTTCTTC.

As concerns this clonotype: A single base separates this from a much larger clone, so it may be a read error. This chain joins TRBV2 and TRBJ1-3; D gene ambiguous. The CDR3 has 13 amino acids. CDR1 is SNHLY and CDR2 is FYNNEI in the germline V gene. The CDR3 loop reads CASSEGVGDTIYF. Written as DNA, the CDR3 is TGTGCCAGCAGTGAAGGGGTTGGAGACACCATATATTTT.

This clonotype was counted ten times or more. The V gene is TRBV6-1, the J gene TRBJ2-6, with D perhaps given as TRBD1 or TRBD2 (5 bases each). The CDR3 has 15 residues. V shed 8 bases and J shed 2 bases, with 13 bases lying between them. Germline V CDR1 and CDR2: MNHNS, SASEGT. This chain's CDR3 is CASGMGETGANVLTF. As DNA, the CDR3 is TGTGCCAGCGGAATGGGGGAGACTGGGGCCAACGTCCTGACTTTC.

With regard to this clonotype: At one of its ends the junction is not consistent with the germline gene, which may arise from a read error. The chain carries TRBV25-1 and TRBJ1-2; no definite D call. The CDR3 consists of 15 residues. The germline V gene has CDR1 MGHDK and CDR2 SYGVNS. CDR3 DNA: TGTGCCAGCAGTGAAGGCGTCTTGTCTAACTATAGCTACACCTTC. Its protein product is CASSEGVLSNYSYTF.

The table lists this clonotype with many counts. The chain employs TRBV19 and TRBJ2-1, with 9 nucleotides matching TRBD2. V lost 10 bases to trimming and J lost 7 bases; unmatched junction nucleotides: 11. The CDR3 extends over 14 amino acids. The germline V gene has CDR1 LNHDA and CDR2 SQIVND (reference sequence). CDR3 sequence (DNA): TGTGCCACCTCGTCGGGACTAGCAAGAAATGAGCAGTTCTTC. Its protein is CATSSGLARNEQFF.

V is TRBV3-1 and J is TRBJ2-3; D is unresolved. CDR1 and CDR2 (germline): LGHDT, YNNKEL (reference sequence). This CDR3 spans 13 amino acids. Deletions cut 6 bases from V and 4 bases from J, with 11 bases between. CDR3 residues: CASRGAWPDTQYF. In DNA form, the CDR3 reads TGTGCCAGCAGAGGAGCCTGGCCAGATACGCAGTATTTT.

This clonotype was detected many times. The chain uses TRBV2 and TRBJ1-3; a possible D gene is TRBD1 (6 bases). The germline CDR1 and CDR2 sequences are SNHLY and FYNNEI. This CDR3 region has 14 residues. Trimming removed 3 bases at V and 3 bases at J, with 9 bases between. CDR3 sequence (DNA): TGTGCCAGCAGTGAGGCCAGGGGTGGAAACACCATATATTTT. Translation: CASSEARGGNTIYF.

This clonotype was seen many times. V and J are TRBV28 and TRBJ2-5; maybe TRBD2 (5 bases). V lost 1 base and J 5 bases, leaving 11 bases between the germline ends. CDR1 is MDHEN and CDR2 is SYDVKM in the germline V gene. The CDR3 loop spans 14 amino acids. CDR3 nucleotide sequence: TGTGCCAGCAGTTTATTTCCCGGCGGGGAGACCCAGTACTTC. Translated, it gives CASSLFPGGETQYF.

This clonotype was detected a few times. Possible read error: a much larger clone is one base away. The chain carries TRBV9 and TRBJ2-2; TRBD2 agrees at 7 bases. The CDR3 totals 15 residues. The germline CDR1 and CDR2 sequences are SGDLS and YYNGEE. Trimming removed 1 base from V and 4 bases from J; junction bases left unmatched: 4. CDR3 nucleotide sequence: TGTGCCAGCAGCGTACCAGCGGGAAGCACCGGGGAGCTGTTTTTT. Its protein is CASSVPAGSTGELFF.

With regard to this clonotype: A read error may be the cause here, since a much bigger clone is one base away. The chain is built from TRBV30 and TRBJ1-1; D possibly corresponds to TRBD1 (5 bases). Trimming pared 5 bases from V and 8 bases from J, leaving 18 bases between. Germline CDR1 and CDR2: GTSNPN and SVGIG (reference sequence). The CDR3 is made up of 13 amino acids. This CDR3 reads CAWAPGLEGEAFF. As DNA, the CDR3 is TGTGCCTGGGCCCCGGGGCTGGAGGGCGAAGCTTTCTTT.

The rearrangement uses TRBV12-3 or TRBV12-4 and TRBJ2-7; D unclear. V lost 3 bases and J lost 6, with 6 bases in between. The CDR3 sequence is 11 residues long. The chain's CDR3 is CASSFSLEQYF. DNA for the CDR3: TGTGCCAGCAGTTTTTCCCTCGAGCAGTACTTC.

This clonotype was observed at least ten times. The chain recombines TRBV3-1 with TRBJ2-7; no definite D call. Germline V gene data show CDR1 as LGHDT and CDR2 as YNNKEL (reference sequence). CDR3 size: 13 residues. V was shortened by 0 bases and J by 2 bases, with 5 bases between the two germline ends. In DNA, the CDR3 is TGTGCCAGCAGCCAAGACAGAGCCTACGAGCAGTACTTC. This sequence encodes CASSQDRAYEQYF.

The CDR3 region is CAWSPSYNEQFF. The CDR3 DNA follows: TGTGCCTGGAGTCCCTCTTACAATGAGCAGTTCTTC. This chain connects TRBV30 to TRBJ2-1; D not resolved. Germline assignment: CDR1 GTSNPN and CDR2 SVGIG (reference sequence). Trimming took off 2 bases at V and 4 bases at J, with 6 bases between the two ends. CDR3 length: 12 amino acids.

This clonotype was recorded many times. The chain is built from TRBV7-9 and TRBJ1-2; TRBD1 matches 9 bases. The CDR3 sequence is 14 residues long. Germline trimming cut 4 bases from V and 3 bases from J; bases unmatched to any gene: 3. From germline, CDR1 is SEHNR and CDR2 FQNEAQ (reference sequence). The CDR3 nucleotides are TGTGCCAGCAGCTCCACAGGGGGCGACTATGGCTACACCTTC. Amino acid sequence: CASSSTGGDYGYTF.

The genes are TRBV19 and TRBJ2-1, with TRBD2 as a possible D gene (5 bases). Germline V gene data show CDR1 as LNHDA and CDR2 as SQIVND (reference sequence). This CDR3 has 11 residues. The ends were cut back, 3 bases at V and 8 bases at J, with 5 bases in the middle. CDR3 in DNA: TGTGCCAGTAGTATGAGGGATGAGCAGTTCTTC. Its translation: CASSMRDEQFF.

This clonotype showed up just a few times. The chain couples TRBV6-5 to TRBJ2-7, with 8 bases matching TRBD1. The CDR3 has 15 amino acids. Trimming took 2 bases from V and 7 from J; bases not matched to a gene: 10. CDR1 and CDR2 from the germline V gene are MNHEY and SVGAGI. The CDR3 spells CASSYGQGASGEQYF. The CDR3 bases are TGTGCCAGCAGTTACGGTCAGGGGGCGAGCGGGGAGCAGTACTTC.

This clonotype showed up many times. V is TRBV7-8 and J is TRBJ1-5; no clear D gene. Trimming took off 5 bases at V and 1 base at J, with 9 bases between the two ends. This CDR3 has 14 amino acids. Germline values: CDR1 SGHVS, CDR2 FQNEAQ. CDR3 bases: TGTGCCAGCAGCCATCGACGGAGCAATCAGCCCCAGCATTTT. This codes for CASSHRRSNQPQHF.

There are many counts of this clonotype. The chain has TRBV5-1 and TRBJ1-2, with TRBD1 matching 8 bases. V lost 0 bases to trimming and J lost 8 bases; unmatched junction nucleotides: 12. The CDR3 spans 16 residues. CDR1 is SGHRS and CDR2 is YFSETQ in the germline V gene. CDR3 nucleotides: TGCGCCAGCAGCTTGGCCCCCCAGACAGGGGCGGGGGGCTACACCTTC. Protein product: CASSLAPQTGAGGYTF.

This clonotype was seen many times. J is TRBJ2-1 and V is TRBV12-3 or TRBV12-4, with 14 bases fitting TRBD2. The CDR3 sequence is 15 residues long. J lost 6 bases, V lost 6 bases, and 4 bases had no gene match. The CDR3 DNA follows: TGTGCCAGCAGCTCGGGACTAGCGGGAGTCAATGAGCAGTTCTTC. Translated, it gives CASSSGLAGVNEQFF.

A word on this clonotype: A much larger clone is a single base away; this may be a read error. The rearrangement uses TRBV2 and TRBJ1-6; TRBD1 matches 8 bases. Germline V lookup: CDR1 SNHLY, CDR2 FYNNEI. This CDR3 is 14 amino acids long. V lost 4 bases to trimming and J lost 9 bases; unmatched junction nucleotides: 5. CDR3: CASSGGTGPSPLHF. The CDR3 region has the DNA TGTGCCAGCAGTGGTGGGACAGGCCCTTCACCCCTCCACTTT.

This clonotype occurred a few times. The chain joins TRBV5-8 to TRBJ2-5; possible D gene TRBD2, 5 bases. Germline V gene sequence: CDR1 SGHTS, CDR2 YDEGEE. Trimming removed 4 bases at V and 2 bases at J, with 12 bases between. CDR3 length: 14 residues. The CDR3 loop reads CASSPVLVQETQYF. The CDR3 region has the DNA TGTGCCAGCAGCCCTGTACTAGTTCAAGAGACCCAGTACTTC.